This passage covers 28 T cell receptor beta chains from one sample sequenced in a study of OX40 agonist ivuxolimab in advanced cancers. TCRdb keeps only in-frame clones here, not all; method: immunoSEQ multiplex PCR. This table holds under 80,000 clones, 92% found once. The sample here was CD4+ or CD8+ T cells sorted from blood, taken in a trial of the OX40 agonist ivuxolimab. Receptors were obtained from an adult with an advanced solid tumor such as melanoma, head and neck, liver or kidney cancer.

The rearrangement links TRBV27 to TRBJ1-1; a possible D gene is TRBD1 (5 bases). The V end lost 3 bases, the J end lost 5 bases, and 13 bases lay between the germline ends. This CDR3 region has 14 residues. From germline, CDR1 is MNHEY and CDR2 SMNVEV (reference sequence). The CDR3 loop is CASSLGRAGTEAFF. In DNA form, the CDR3 reads TGTGCCAGCAGTTTGGGCAGGGCTGGGACTGAAGCTTTCTTT.

The chain is built from TRBV4-1 and TRBJ2-7, with 10 nucleotides matching TRBD1. V lost 5 bases, J lost 4 bases, and 8 bases stayed unmatched. Per germline, CDR1 MGHRA and CDR2 YSYEKL. The CDR3 runs to 15 residues. CDR3 amino acids: CASSDGQGDLYEQYF. In DNA form, the CDR3 reads TGCGCCAGCAGCGATGGACAGGGGGATCTTTACGAGCAGTACTTC.

The chain employs TRBV9 and TRBJ1-2, with D possibly TRBD1 on 5 matching bases. CDR1 is SGDLS, CDR2 YYNGEE, per germline. The CDR3 has 13 residues. V lost 0 bases and J 4 bases, leaving 7 bases between the germline ends. The CDR3 DNA reads as TGTGCCAGCAGCGTAGGACAGATCTATGGCTACACCTTC. Encoded protein: CASSVGQIYGYTF.

The rearrangement joins TRBV7-9 to TRBJ1-2; 7 positions match TRBD1. The CDR3 consists of 13 residues. J lost 6 bases, V lost 3 bases, and 4 bases had no gene match. Germline V gene sequence: CDR1 SEHNR, CDR2 FQNEAQ (reference sequence). CDR3 DNA: TGTGCCAGCAGCTTGGGGACAGCCCATGGCTACACCTTC. It yields the protein CASSLGTAHGYTF.

The chain links TRBV15 to TRBJ2-7; 7 bases match TRBD2. The junction had 10 bases not matched to a gene; V was cut back by 1 base and J by 4 bases. The CDR3 extends over 16 amino acids. Germline loops: CDR1 LNHNV, CDR2 YYDKDF (reference sequence). CDR3 nucleotides: TGTGCCACCAGCAGAGGGGGGGGAGCTACAAGATACGAGCAGTACTTC. As protein: CATSRGGGATRYEQYF. The whole variable domain, filled in from reference TRBV15 and TRBJ2-7, reads DAMVIQNPRYQVTQFGKPVTLSCSQTLNHNVMYWYQQKSSQAPKLLFHYYDKDFNNEADTPDNFQSRRPNTSFCFLDIRSPGLGDTAMYLCATSRGGGATRYEQYFGPGTRLTVT.

The chain joins TRBV9 to TRBJ2-1; D perhaps matches TRBD2 (6 bases). Deletions cut 6 bases from V and 0 bases from J, with 13 bases between. Germline V gene data show CDR1 as SGDLS and CDR2 as YYNGEE. This CDR3 has 15 amino acids. The CDR3 region has the DNA TGTGCCAGCACCCCGGGGGATCGCTCCTACAATGAGCAGTTCTTC. It translates to CASTPGDRSYNEQFF.

A single count supports this clone. The V and J genes are TRBV2 and TRBJ2-5; 9 nucleotides match TRBD1. The CDR3 runs to 14 residues. CDR1 and CDR2 (germline): SNHLY, FYNNEI. The trim removed 3 bases at V and 4 bases at J, leaving 3 bases unmatched. CDR3 residues: CASSEGQGGETQYF. The CDR3 DNA follows: TGTGCCAGCAGTGAGGGACAGGGAGGAGAGACCCAGTACTTC. Full variable domain (missing parts from reference TRBV2 and TRBJ2-5): EPEVTQTPSHQVTQMGQEVILRCVPISNHLYFYWYRQILGQKVEFLVSFYNNEISEKSEIFDDQFSVERPDGSNFTLKIRSTKLEDSAMYFCASSEGQGGETQYFGPGTRLLVL.

V and J are TRBV27 and TRBJ1-3, with D uncertain. Germline V lookup: CDR1 MNHEY, CDR2 SMNVEV (reference sequence). The CDR3 is 14 amino acids. V was shortened by 2 bases and J by 4 bases, with 9 bases between the two germline ends. The CDR3 spells CASSLSGKGNTIYF. Here the CDR3 DNA reads TGTGCCAGCAGTTTAAGTGGGAAGGGAAACACCATATATTTT.

This rearrangement joins TRBV13 to TRBJ1-4; D is possibly TRBD1 (5 bases). Between the trimmed V and J ends, which lost 0 bases and 7 bases, there was a span of 9 bases. CDR1 and CDR2 (germline): PRHDT, FYEKMQ (reference sequence). There are 14 residues in the CDR3. The CDR3 nucleotides read TGTGCCAGCAGCTTAGGGGGGGTTGGTGAAAAACTGTTTTTT. It yields the protein CASSLGGVGEKLFF.

This rearrangement joins TRBV25-1 to TRBJ1-1; D may be TRBD1 (5 bases). Germline CDR1 and CDR2: MGHDK and SYGVNS. The CDR3 sequence is 15 residues long. V shed 6 bases and J shed 3 bases, with 17 bases lying between them. The CDR3 loop reads CASSGGGFWDTEAFF. In DNA form, the CDR3 reads TGTGCCAGCAGCGGGGGGGGATTTTGGGACACTGAAGCTTTCTTT.

This rearrangement joins TRBV4-3 to TRBJ1-1; D gene unclear. The CDR3 runs to 14 residues. V gave up 4 bases and J gave up 5 bases, with 14 bases separating them. Germline V gene sequence: CDR1 LGHNA, CDR2 YSLEER. The CDR3 reads CASSLDISGTEAFF. The DNA for the CDR3 is TGCGCCAGCAGCCTCGACATATCCGGGACTGAAGCTTTCTTT.

The chain has TRBV9 and TRBJ2-1, with D hard to call. From germline, CDR1 is SGDLS and CDR2 YYNGEE. V lost 0 bases, J lost 4 bases, and 5 bases lay in between. This CDR3 spans 13 amino acids. The CDR3 is CASSVGSYNEQFF. The CDR3 DNA sequence: TGTGCCAGCAGCGTAGGTAGTTACAATGAGCAGTTCTTC.

The V gene is TRBV11-2, the J gene TRBJ2-7; D unresolved. There are 15 residues in the CDR3. The germline CDR1 and CDR2 sequences are SGHAT and FQNNGV. The V end was cut by 5 bases, the J end by 7 bases, with 21 bases between. In DNA, the CDR3 is TGTGCCAGCAGCCACGTCCCCTCCAAGGGTTGGGAGCAGTACTTC. Encoded protein: CASSHVPSKGWEQYF.

V gene TRBV4-1 combines with J gene TRBJ2-7, with D possibly matching TRBD2 (6 bases). Trimming stripped 4 bases from V and 3 bases from J, with 22 bases between. Looked up from germline, CDR1 is MGHRA and CDR2 is YSYEKL. The CDR3 contains 17 residues. The CDR3 DNA follows: TGCGCCAGCAGCCTCGCCACGGCTAGCGAGAGGGTCTACGAGCAGTACTTC. Translating gives CASSLATASERVYEQYF.

This chain joins TRBV7-5 and TRBJ1-2; the table's D gene call, TRBD1, was not cross checked with the DNA. TRBV7-5 is listed as a pseudogene. The CDR3 loop spans 17 amino acids. The CDR3 loop is CVRSSRGVQGSNYGYTF. CDR3 DNA sequence: TGTGTCAGAAGCTCTAGGGGAGTACAGGGCTCTAACTATGGCTACACCTTC.

The chain carries TRBV15 and TRBJ1-1; tentatively, D is TRBD1 (5 bases). Germline V gene lookup returns CDR1 LNHNV and CDR2 YYDKDF (reference sequence). The CDR3 has 15 amino acids. Trimming removed 0 bases from V and 4 bases from J, with 12 bases in between. The CDR3 coding sequence is TGTGCCACCAGCAGAGATCTCGGGGCTCGCACTGAAGCTTTCTTT. This translates into CATSRDLGARTEAFF.

The V call is TRBV5-1, the J call TRBJ2-3, with 7 nucleotides matching TRBD1. Trimming at V came to 3 bases and at J to 0 bases, leaving 7 bases not matched to a gene. The CDR3 extends over 16 amino acids. Germline CDR1 is SGHRS and CDR2 is YFSETQ. CDR3 bases: TGCGCCAGCAGCTGGCCGCAGGGGGTAAGCACAGATACGCAGTATTTT. This sequence encodes CASSWPQGVSTDTQYF.

This chain links TRBV21-1 with TRBJ1-5; the table gives TRBD1 as D, unverified against the DNA. TRBV21-1 is reported as a pseudogene. This CDR3 is 16 amino acids long. The CDR3 protein is CASSKRDKYSNQPQHF. The CDR3 DNA sequence: TGTGCCAGCAGCAAACGGGACAAGTATAGCAATCAGCCCCAGCATTTT.

This clone was seen a few times. This chain uses TRBV5-1 with TRBJ1-5; tentatively, D is TRBD1 (5 bases). The CDR3 consists of 14 residues. Germline values: CDR1 SGHRS, CDR2 YFSETQ. Trimming took 4 bases from V and 4 from J, leaving 12 bases between them. The CDR3 spells CASSAAGGNQPQHF. Here the CDR3 DNA reads TGCGCCAGCAGCGCCGCGGGGGGGAATCAGCCCCAGCATTTT.

The V gene is TRBV4-1, the J gene TRBJ2-2; D is uncertain. Trimming left V 1 base short and J 3 bases short, with 9 bases between. Germline V gene data show CDR1 as MGHRA and CDR2 as YSYEKL. The CDR3 length is 15 residues. CDR3 residues: CASSQVGGDTGELFF. The CDR3 nucleotides read TGCGCCAGCAGCCAAGTCGGCGGAGACACCGGGGAGCTGTTTTTT.

The CDR3 DNA sequence: TGTGCCAGCAGTTACTATCCCTGGACGACAGATACGCAGTATTTT. This encodes CASSYYPWTTDTQYF. The rearrangement links TRBV6-5 to TRBJ2-3, with D hard to call. This CDR3 has 15 residues. The germline CDR1 and CDR2 sequences are MNHEY and SVGAGI. Trimming stripped 1 base from V and 3 bases from J, with 11 bases between.

The gene calls are TRBV11-2 and TRBJ2-7, with TRBD2 as a possible D gene (7 bases). Germline V gene sequence: CDR1 SGHAT, CDR2 FQNNGV. The CDR3 is made up of 16 amino acids. Deletions cut 5 bases from V and 0 bases from J, with 17 bases between. This CDR3 is CASSQLGRGPSYEQYF. The CDR3 region has the DNA TGTGCCAGCAGCCAGTTGGGGCGGGGGCCCTCCTACGAGCAGTACTTC.

The CDR3 is CASSLGGGQPQHF. The CDR3, as DNA: TGTGCCAGCAGCTTAGGTGGGGGGCAGCCCCAGCATTTT. The chain employs TRBV13 and TRBJ1-5; D possibly corresponds to TRBD1 (5 bases). V lost 0 bases and J lost 7, with 7 bases in between. The CDR3 runs 13 residues. Germline CDR1 and CDR2: PRHDT and FYEKMQ (reference sequence). The entire variable domain, with the rest obtained from reference TRBV13 and TRBJ1-5, is as follows: AAGVIQSPRHLIKEKRETATLKCYPIPRHDTVYWYQQGPGQDPQFLISFYEKMQSDKGSIPDRFSAQQFSDYHSELNMSSLELGDSALYFCASSLGGGQPQHFGDGTRLSIL.

This clone was seen a single time. The chain employs TRBV15 and TRBJ2-2; D possibly corresponds to TRBD2 (5 bases). From germline, CDR1 is LNHNV and CDR2 YYDKDF (reference sequence). Trimming stripped 0 bases from V and 0 bases from J, with 8 bases between. The CDR3 contains 16 residues. The CDR3 nucleotides read TGTGCCACCAGCAGAGATAGCGTTTCGAACACCGGGGAGCTGTTTTTT. This gives the protein CATSRDSVSNTGELFF.

This rearrangement joins TRBV27 to TRBJ2-2, with 12 nucleotides matching TRBD2. The CDR3 consists of 18 residues. CDR1 and CDR2 from the germline V gene are MNHEY and SMNVEV (reference sequence). The V and J ends lost 3 bases and 1 base, in that order; junction bases with no gene match: 6. CDR3 in amino acids: CASSFRLAGDLNTGELFF. CDR3 nucleotide sequence: TGTGCCAGCAGTTTTAGACTAGCGGGGGACCTGAACACCGGGGAGCTGTTTTTT.

The genes are TRBV5-1 and TRBJ2-5; 8 positions match TRBD2. Per the germline V gene, CDR1 is SGHRS and CDR2 is YFSETQ. There are 14 residues in the CDR3. V lost 0 bases to trimming and J lost 3 bases; unmatched junction nucleotides: 1. The CDR3 loop is CASSLVGGEETQYF. The CDR3 DNA reads TGCGCCAGCAGCTTGGTCGGGGGGGAAGAGACCCAGTACTTC.

This clone has more than one count but fewer than ten. CDR3 in DNA: TGTGCCAGCAGTGAGGGACAGGGGGCAACTAATGAAAAACTGTTTTTT. This gives the protein CASSEGQGATNEKLFF. J is TRBJ1-4 and V is TRBV2; 11 nucleotides match TRBD1. The CDR3 sequence is 16 residues long. Germline trimming cut 3 bases from V and 0 bases from J; bases unmatched to any gene: 0. Per the germline V gene, CDR1 is SNHLY and CDR2 is FYNNEI.

The rearrangement joins TRBV27 to TRBJ2-1; perhaps TRBD1 as D (6 bases). The CDR3 consists of 16 residues. Germline V CDR1 and CDR2: MNHEY, SMNVEV (reference sequence). Trimming shortened V by 3 bases and J by 6 bases, and 18 bases separated the two germline ends. CDR3 in amino acids: CASSLAAGEWGNEQFF. The DNA of the CDR3 is TGTGCCAGCAGTTTGGCCGCAGGGGAGTGGGGCAATGAGCAGTTCTTC.